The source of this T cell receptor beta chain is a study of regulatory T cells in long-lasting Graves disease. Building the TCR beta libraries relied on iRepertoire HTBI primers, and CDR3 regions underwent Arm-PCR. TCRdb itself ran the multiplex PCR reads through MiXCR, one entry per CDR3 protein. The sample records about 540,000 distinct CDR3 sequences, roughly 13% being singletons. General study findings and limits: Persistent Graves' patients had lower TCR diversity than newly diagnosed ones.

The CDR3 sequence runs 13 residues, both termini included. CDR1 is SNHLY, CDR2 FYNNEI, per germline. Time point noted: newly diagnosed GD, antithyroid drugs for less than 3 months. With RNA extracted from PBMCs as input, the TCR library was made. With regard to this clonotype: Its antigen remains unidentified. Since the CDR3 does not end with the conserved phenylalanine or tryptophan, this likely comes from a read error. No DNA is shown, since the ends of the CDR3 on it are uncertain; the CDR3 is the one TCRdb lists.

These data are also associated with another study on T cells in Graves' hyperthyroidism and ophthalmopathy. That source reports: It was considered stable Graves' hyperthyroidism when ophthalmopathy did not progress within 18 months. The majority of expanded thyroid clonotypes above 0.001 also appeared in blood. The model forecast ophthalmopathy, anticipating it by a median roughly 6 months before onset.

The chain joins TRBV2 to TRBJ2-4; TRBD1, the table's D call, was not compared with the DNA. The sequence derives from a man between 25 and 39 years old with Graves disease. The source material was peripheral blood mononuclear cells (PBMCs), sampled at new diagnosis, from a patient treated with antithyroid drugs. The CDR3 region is CASSESWAPYFGP.